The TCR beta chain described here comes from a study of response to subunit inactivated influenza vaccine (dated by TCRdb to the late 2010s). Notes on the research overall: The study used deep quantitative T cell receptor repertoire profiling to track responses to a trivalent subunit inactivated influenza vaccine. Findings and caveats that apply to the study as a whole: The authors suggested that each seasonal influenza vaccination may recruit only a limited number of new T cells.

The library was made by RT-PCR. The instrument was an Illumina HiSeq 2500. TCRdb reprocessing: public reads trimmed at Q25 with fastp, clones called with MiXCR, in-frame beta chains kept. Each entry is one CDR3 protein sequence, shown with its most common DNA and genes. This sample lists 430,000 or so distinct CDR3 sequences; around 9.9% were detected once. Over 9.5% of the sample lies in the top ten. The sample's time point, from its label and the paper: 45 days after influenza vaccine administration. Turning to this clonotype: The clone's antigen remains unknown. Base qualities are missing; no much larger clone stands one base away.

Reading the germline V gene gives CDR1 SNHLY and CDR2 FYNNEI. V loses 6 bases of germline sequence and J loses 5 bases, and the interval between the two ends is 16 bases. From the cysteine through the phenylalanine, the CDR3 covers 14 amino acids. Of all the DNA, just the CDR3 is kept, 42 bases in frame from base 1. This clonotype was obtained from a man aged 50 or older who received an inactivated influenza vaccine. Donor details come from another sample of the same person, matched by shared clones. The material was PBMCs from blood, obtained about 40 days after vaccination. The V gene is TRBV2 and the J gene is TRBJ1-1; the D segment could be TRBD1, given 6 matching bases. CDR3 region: CASRGTGAGTEAFF. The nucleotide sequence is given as TGTGCCAGCAGGGGGACGGGGGCCGGGACTGAAGCTTTCTTT.